This T cell receptor (beta chain) was retrieved from a study of CD8+ T cells in alopecia areata (dated by TCRdb to the late 2010s). General notes on the study: Treated patients were enrolled in an open-label pilot trial of oral tofacitinib, 5 to 10 mg twice daily, for moderate-to-severe alopecia areata. Tofacitinib was administered for 6 to 18 months, and 6 months of follow-up off drug were then conducted to assess delayed response and recurrence. To study T cell clonal expansion in alopecia areata, the researchers applied high-throughput TCRbeta sequencing to both the C3H/HeJ mouse model and human patients. Scalp tissue and sorted CD4+ and CD8+ peripheral blood T cells from patchy and totalis/universalis alopecia areata patients and from healthy controls were covered by human TCRbeta sequencing. Biopsies were taken from tofacitinib-treated patients at baseline and again at 4 and 24 weeks into treatment, and several of those patients also had a later scalp biopsy. Scalp clonality was compared among normal scalp (n=4), patchy alopecia areata scalp (n=8), and alopecia totalis/universalis scalp (n=8). RNA was obtained with the PAXgene miRNA kit for fixed scalp, the miRNeasy kit for PBMCs, and the RNeasy kit for mouse skin. TCRbeta CDR3 regions were amplified by immunoSEQ multiplex PCR with 35 Vbeta forward and 13 Jbeta reverse primers. Broad study findings and their caveats: Shared TCR sequences between patients were less evident than in mice, which may be partly attributable to HLA diversity in the patient population. Higher clonality and more expanded CD8+ clones were observed in lesional scalp than in normal scalp, particularly in alopecia totalis/universalis, a finding suggestive of antigenic drive. Scalp TCR repertoire analysis is complicated because resident alphabeta T cells in normal human skin are also sequenced, whereas mouse skin is dominated by gammadelta T cells.

The time point label corresponds to: baseline before oral tofacitinib. Lesional scalp punch biopsies and peripheral blood were collected from alopecia areata patients. After PBMCs were isolated by density centrifugation and stained for CD3, CD4 and CD8, a FACSAria was used to sort CD4+ and CD8+ T cells. Concerning this clone itself: The antigen it recognizes is unknown. No much larger clone is present one base from it, and per-base qualities are unavailable.

The library was obtained by the immunoSEQ multiplex PCR assay. RNA was extracted from all samples and reverse transcribed into cDNA as template for TCR sequencing. First-strand cDNA was synthesized using SuperScript III with a 2:1 mix of oligo-dT and random hexamers. A synthetic immune receptor repertoire was used to gauge amplification bias, and whatever bias remained was removed computationally. In the authors' own workflow: Raw reads were preprocessed for error removal, and CDR3 was defined according to IMGT conventions as running from the conserved cysteine to phenylalanine. Clonality was computed by normalizing Shannon entropy by log2 of the number of productive unique TCRs and subtracting the result from 1. Whether each scalp clone was CD4 or CD8 was inferred by checking scalp TCRbeta sequences against the CD4 and CD8 repertoires from sorted blood. TCRdb took over this immuneACCESS table, retaining in-frame rearrangements with V and J assigned. Such tables are incomplete; in checked studies, under half of the missing clones stem from an unresolved V gene, and the remainder is unexplained. The V and J calls and the clone size are those of that table, but D and trimming were determined from the DNA. This sample holds 150,000 or so clones; about nine tenths were observed only once. The ten most abundant clones make up about 15% of the sample.

The CDR3, cysteine through phenylalanine, is 12 amino acids long. The retained sequence is limited to the CDR3, 36 bases, with the frame set at the first base. The CDR1 and CDR2 encoded by the germline V gene (reference sequence) are SEHNR and FQNEAQ. V was cut back by 4 bases and J by 6 bases, leaving a gap of 10 bases between them. Specimen: CD8+ T cells sorted from blood, collected at week 0. The sequence was obtained from a human donor with alopecia areata. The V and J segments used are TRBV7-9 and TRBJ2-7; the D region possibly corresponds to TRBD1 (5 bases align). The DNA reads as follows: TGTGCCAGCAGCTACGGACAATCCGAGCAGTACTTC. Translated, this gives CASSYGQSEQYF.